Listed here are 6 T cell receptor beta chains from one sample, sequenced in a study of blood T cell repertoires in COVID-19. Sequencing used immunoSEQ multiplex PCR; TCRdb keeps in-frame clones, though not all of them. Of about 150,000 clones in the sample, roughly 77% were seen once. The specimen sequenced was peripheral blood. The receptors come from a woman in her seventies with COVID-19, enrolled during active disease.

The chain uses TRBV6-1 and TRBJ1-2, with 7 bases fitting TRBD1. The trim removed 3 bases at V and 8 bases at J, leaving 9 bases unmatched. Germline V gives CDR1 MNHNS, CDR2 SASEGT. The length of the CDR3 is 14 residues. CDR3: CASSDLGQRSGYTF. CDR3 DNA sequence: TGTGCCAGCAGTGACCTGGGACAGCGGTCCGGCTACACCTTC.

This clone was found a few times. The chain has TRBV14 and TRBJ1-2; tentatively, D is TRBD1 (6 bases). There are 14 residues in the CDR3. The germline CDR1 and CDR2 sequences are SGHDN and FVKESK. Trimming removed 4 bases from V and 4 bases from J, with 13 bases in between. The CDR3 DNA reads TGTGCCAGCAGCCCGGTGACAGGAACCTATGGCTACACCTTC. This translates into CASSPVTGTYGYTF.

Written as DNA, the CDR3 is TGTGCCAGCAGCACAGGGGCCTCCTCTGGAAACACCATATATTTT. Translating gives CASSTGASSGNTIYF. The chain recombines TRBV28 with TRBJ1-3, with 7 bases aligning to TRBD1. The V gene's germline CDR1 is MDHEN and CDR2 SYDVKM. After removal of 6 bases from V and 0 bases from J, the junction contained 5 bases not matched to a gene. The CDR3 extends over 15 amino acids.

V and J are TRBV4-1 and TRBJ2-3; 13 bases line up with TRBD2. Germline-derived CDR1 and CDR2 are MGHRA and YSYEKL. This CDR3 comprises 18 residues. The V gene end was trimmed by 4 bases and the J gene end by 5 bases; junction bases not matched to a gene: 12. The CDR3 reads CASSPTPTSGGPGDTQYF. CDR3 coding DNA: TGCGCCAGCAGCCCCACCCCGACTAGCGGGGGGCCCGGAGATACGCAGTATTTT.

This clone was detected a few times. The chain links TRBV5-4 to TRBJ1-2, with a weak D call TRBD1 (6 bases). Per germline, CDR1 SGHNT and CDR2 YYREEE (reference sequence). The CDR3 runs 15 residues. The V end was cut by 5 bases, the J end by 0 bases, with 14 bases between. CDR3 nucleotide sequence: TGTGCCAGCAGTAGGCAGGGGAGTTCTAACTATGGCTACACCTTC. It yields the protein CASSRQGSSNYGYTF. Based on the CDR3 plus reference TRBV5-4 and TRBJ1-2, the full variable domain is ETGVTQSPTHLIKTRGQQVTLRCSSQSGHNTVSWYQQALGQGPQFIFQYYREEENGRGNFPPRFSGLQFPNYSSELNVNALELDDSALYLCASSRQGSSNYGYTFGSGTRLTVV.

The V gene is TRBV5-1, the J gene TRBJ2-2, with TRBD2 matching 8 bases. J lost 3 bases, V lost 3 bases, and 7 bases had no gene match. Germline V gene sequence: CDR1 SGHRS, CDR2 YFSETQ. The CDR3 is made up of 16 amino acids. CDR3 region: CASSSLSGGHTGELFF. The CDR3 nucleotides read TGCGCCAGCAGCTCCCTTTCGGGGGGGCACACCGGGGAGCTGTTTTTT.